The 22 T cell receptor beta chains below come from one sample, sequenced in a study of cytomegalovirus exposure and HLA in healthy donors. The PCR ran on 60 Vbeta and 13 Jbeta primers. The protocol was immunoSEQ multiplex PCR, while the TCRdb copy is restricted to in-frame clones and leaves out a portion. Of roughly 180,000 clones in the sample, 80% were seen once. Material for sequencing was PBMCs. Every receptor here comes from a girl under 18 in good health and CMV-seropositive.

A single count supports this clone. The rearrangement links TRBV11-2 to TRBJ1-5; D call uncertain. Germline loops: CDR1 SGHAT, CDR2 FQNNGV. Trimming removed 5 bases from V and 4 bases from J, with 12 bases in between. The CDR3 spans 14 residues. The CDR3: CASSMTGSNQPQHF. CDR3 nucleotides: TGTGCCAGCAGCATGACGGGATCTAATCAGCCCCAGCATTTT.

In regard to this clone: This same CDR3 is encoded by further DNA sequences in the sample. The gene calls are TRBV7-6 and TRBJ1-5, with 9 positions matching TRBD1. The CDR3 extends over 14 amino acids. With 5 bases clipped from V and 6 bases from J, the junction kept 5 bases outside the gene matches. Germline V gene sequence: CDR1 SGHVS, CDR2 FNYEAQ. The DNA for the CDR3 is TGTGCCAGCAGCCCGGGACAGGGAGGTCAGCCCCAGCATTTT. Residues: CASSPGQGGQPQHF.

The J gene is TRBJ1-3, the V gene TRBV7-6, with D perhaps matching TRBD1 (6 bases). Germline CDR1 and CDR2: SGHVS and FNYEAQ. The CDR3 is made up of 13 amino acids. With 5 bases removed from V and 7 bases from J, the gap between germline ends came to 12 bases. The DNA of the CDR3 is TGTGCCAGCAGCCCGACCACAGGGAACACCATATATTTT. Translated: CASSPTTGNTIYF.

CDR3: CASSPPGPVGLNTEAFF. The CDR3 DNA is TGCGCCAGCAGCCCCCCGGGTCCCGTGGGTCTGAACACTGAAGCTTTCTTT. This chain connects TRBV4-3 to TRBJ1-1; D gene ambiguous. V lost 4 bases and J lost 0, with 18 bases in between. The V gene's germline CDR1 is LGHNA and CDR2 YSLEER. CDR3 length equals 17 residues.

CDR3 sequence: CASSVGGGPYNEQFF. The CDR3 DNA follows: TGTGCCAGCAGTGTAGGCGGAGGGCCATACAATGAGCAGTTCTTC. This chain links TRBV2 with TRBJ2-1; tentatively, D is TRBD2 (6 bases). With 4 bases removed from V and 4 bases from J, the gap between germline ends came to 14 bases. This CDR3 region has 15 residues. Germline V lookup: CDR1 SNHLY, CDR2 FYNNEI.

The rearrangement links TRBV7-3 to TRBJ2-6; no firm D call. Germline CDR1 is SGHTA and CDR2 is FQGTGA. This CDR3 is 14 amino acids long. Trimming took off 8 bases at V and 4 bases at J, with 12 bases between the two ends. In nucleotides, the CDR3 is TGTGCCAGCCTTGGAGCGAACGGGGCCAACGTCCTGACTTTC. It is translated as CASLGANGANVLTF.

Comment on this clone: One junction end disagrees with the germline gene, perhaps due to a read error. The chain has TRBV20-1 and TRBJ1-2; weak D call: TRBD1 (6 bases). The CDR3 length is 11 residues. Looked up from germline, CDR1 is DFQATT and CDR2 is SNEGSKA (reference sequence). The CDR3, as DNA: TGCAGTGCTAGGTCCGGGGACAAGGCTTTCTTC. Amino acids: CSARSGDKAFF.

The chain carries TRBV19 and TRBJ1-2, with 7 nucleotides matching TRBD1. V shed 3 bases, J shed 4 bases, and the junction held 5 bases outside the gene matches. The CDR3 is made up of 14 amino acids. Germline V gene data show CDR1 as LNHDA and CDR2 as SQIVND (reference sequence). The CDR3 region has the DNA TGTGCCAGTAGTATGAGGGGGCTTGGCTATGGCTACACCTTC. The encoded protein is CASSMRGLGYGYTF.

The rearrangement links TRBV27 to TRBJ1-5; D is unresolved. V lost 6 bases to trimming and J lost 4 bases, with 10 bases between them. Looked up from germline, CDR1 is MNHEY and CDR2 is SMNVEV (reference sequence). The CDR3 covers 13 residues. For the CDR3, the DNA is TGTGCCAGCAGCCCCTCGAGGAATCAGCCCCAGCATTTT. Amino acids: CASSPSRNQPQHF.

CDR3 loop: CASSTYRGANYGYTF. The CDR3 DNA is TGCGCCAGCAGCACCTACAGGGGCGCGAACTATGGCTACACCTTC. The genes are TRBV5-1 and TRBJ1-2; 7 nucleotides match TRBD1. Per the germline V gene, CDR1 is SGHRS and CDR2 is YFSETQ. V shed 4 bases, J shed 2 bases, and the junction held 8 bases outside the gene matches. The CDR3 runs 15 residues.

The chain employs TRBV27 and TRBJ2-3, with a possible D match to TRBD2 (6 bases). The CDR3 totals 15 residues. CDR1 is MNHEY, CDR2 SMNVEV, per germline (reference sequence). The V end was cut by 2 bases, the J end by 0 bases, with 9 bases between. The CDR3 here is CASSLRAGSTDTQYF. Written as DNA, the CDR3 is TGTGCCAGCAGTTTACGGGCGGGGAGCACAGATACGCAGTATTTT.

V and J are TRBV10-1 and TRBJ2-2; TRBD1 matches 8 bases. Trimming at V came to 6 bases and at J to 6 bases, leaving 6 bases not matched to a gene. Germline V gene sequence: CDR1 WNHNN, CDR2 SYGVQD (reference sequence). This CDR3 contains 14 residues. CDR3 amino acids: CASRLDRASGELFF. The DNA for the CDR3 is TGCGCCAGCAGATTGGACAGGGCTTCCGGGGAGCTGTTTTTT.

The chain couples TRBV18 to TRBJ2-3, with 9 bases identical to TRBD1. Germline-derived CDR1 and CDR2 are KGHSH and LQKENI. The CDR3 loop spans 15 amino acids. The V and J ends lost 3 bases and 4 bases, in that order; junction bases with no gene match: 5. The CDR3 bases are TGTGCCAGCTCACCCGGGACAGGGAGTTCAGATACGCAGTATTTT. Amino acids: CASSPGTGSSDTQYF.

The chain is built from TRBV30 and TRBJ2-7; 9 bases agree with TRBD1. In germline, CDR1 is GTSNPN, CDR2 SVGIG (reference sequence). Losses at the gene ends were 0 bases for V and 3 bases for J; bases not matched to a gene: 6. This CDR3 has 15 amino acids. CDR3 loop: CAWSVRWTGVYEQYF. Written as DNA, the CDR3 is TGTGCCTGGAGTGTAAGGTGGACAGGGGTCTACGAGCAGTACTTC.

This clone was detected only once. The rearrangement joins TRBV19 to TRBJ2-7; 13 bases are a match to TRBD2. This CDR3 spans 21 amino acids. CDR1 is LNHDA and CDR2 is SQIVND in the germline V gene (reference sequence). The trim removed 4 bases at V and 0 bases at J, leaving 18 bases unmatched. For the CDR3, the DNA is TGTGCCAGTAGTAGGGGACTAGCGGGAATTGGTTGGACCCTTAGCTCCTACGAGCAGTACTTC. This gives the protein CASSRGLAGIGWTLSSYEQYF.

This clone occurred once. An end of the junction differs from the germline gene, which may be a read error. This specimen includes other DNA sequences encoding the same CDR3. The genes are TRBV30 and TRBJ1-5; 10 bases are shared with TRBD1. Germline lookup yields CDR1 GTSNPN and CDR2 SVGIG (reference sequence). This CDR3 has 14 residues. CDR3 residues: CAWMGQGHHQPQHF. The CDR3 nucleotides are TGTGCCTGGATGGGACAGGGGCATCATCAACCCCAGCATTTT.

This clone was seen more than once but under ten times. The rearrangement uses TRBV7-8 and TRBJ1-3; 9 bases fit TRBD1. The CDR3 contains 14 residues. Trimming cost V 4 bases and J 4 bases; bases outside gene matches: 2. CDR1 is SGHVS and CDR2 is FQNEAQ in the germline V gene. The CDR3 DNA follows: TGTGCCAGCAGCTCCGGGACAGGGGGAAACACCATATATTTT. Its translation: CASSSGTGGNTIYF.

This chain joins TRBV25-1 and TRBJ2-7; 8 positions match TRBD1. The CDR3 loop spans 15 amino acids. V lost 7 bases to trimming and J lost 4 bases; unmatched junction nucleotides: 12. Germline CDR1 is MGHDK and CDR2 is SYGVNS. CDR3 in amino acids: CASTGPQGGKYEQYF. In DNA, the CDR3 is TGTGCCAGCACGGGACCACAGGGGGGAAAGTACGAGCAGTACTTC.

The chain couples TRBV7-9 to TRBJ1-4, with TRBD1 matching 8 bases. Per the germline V gene, CDR1 is SEHNR and CDR2 is FQNEAQ (reference sequence). This CDR3 region has 14 residues. The V and J ends lost 3 bases and 7 bases, in that order; junction bases with no gene match: 4. CDR3 sequence reads: CASSFRGPGEKLFF. DNA of the CDR3: TGTGCCAGCAGCTTCAGGGGGCCGGGTGAAAAACTGTTTTTT.

The CDR3 region has the DNA TGTGCCAGCAGTTACCGGGGGAGGTTCAACGAGCAGTACTTC. This gives the protein CASSYRGRFNEQYF. The chain has TRBV6-5 and TRBJ2-7, with D possibly TRBD2 on 6 matching bases. This CDR3 spans 14 amino acids. V gave up 2 bases and J gave up 5 bases, with 13 bases separating them. CDR1 is MNHEY, CDR2 SVGAGI, per germline.

This clone was observed once. One junction end disagrees with the germline gene, perhaps due to a read error. The chain is built from TRBV29-1 and TRBJ1-2; 7 bases are shared with TRBD1. The CDR3 covers 12 residues. Per the germline V gene, CDR1 is SQVTM and CDR2 is ANQGSEA. The CDR3 DNA follows: TGCAGCGTAGAAGGGACAGTCTATGGCTACACCTTC. This translates into CSVEGTVYGYTF.

This sequence joins TRBV29-1 and TRBJ1-1, with D maybe TRBD1 (6 bases). The CDR3 extends over 13 amino acids. Trimming took 2 bases from V and 5 from J, leaving 12 bases between them. The germline V gene has CDR1 SQVTM and CDR2 ANQGSEA. The CDR3 DNA is TGCAGCGTTGAAAGGGACACCTGGACTGAAGCTTTCTTT. Translation: CSVERDTWTEAFF.